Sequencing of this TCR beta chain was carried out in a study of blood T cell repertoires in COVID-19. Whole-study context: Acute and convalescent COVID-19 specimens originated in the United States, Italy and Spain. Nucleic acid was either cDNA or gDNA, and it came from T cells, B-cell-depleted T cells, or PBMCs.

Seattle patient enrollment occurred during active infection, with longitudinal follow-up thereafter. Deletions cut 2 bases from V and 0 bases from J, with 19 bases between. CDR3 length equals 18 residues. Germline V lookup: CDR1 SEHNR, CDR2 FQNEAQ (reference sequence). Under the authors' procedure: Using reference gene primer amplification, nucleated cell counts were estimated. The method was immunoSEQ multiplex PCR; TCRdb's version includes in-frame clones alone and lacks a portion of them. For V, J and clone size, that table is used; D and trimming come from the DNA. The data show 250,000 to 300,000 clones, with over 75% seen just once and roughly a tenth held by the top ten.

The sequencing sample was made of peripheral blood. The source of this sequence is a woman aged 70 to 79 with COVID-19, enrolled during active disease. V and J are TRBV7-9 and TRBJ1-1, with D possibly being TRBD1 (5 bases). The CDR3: CASSLFGKGGAMNTEAFF. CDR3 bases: TGTGCCAGCAGCTTATTCGGAAAGGGAGGGGCGATGAACACTGAAGCTTTCTTT. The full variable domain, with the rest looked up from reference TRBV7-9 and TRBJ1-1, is DTGVSQNPRHKITKRGQNVTFRCDPISEHNRLYWYRQTLGQGPEFLTYFQNEAQLEKSRLLSDRFSAERPKGSFSTLEIQRTEQGDSAMYLCASSLFGKGGAMNTEAFFGQGTRLTVV.